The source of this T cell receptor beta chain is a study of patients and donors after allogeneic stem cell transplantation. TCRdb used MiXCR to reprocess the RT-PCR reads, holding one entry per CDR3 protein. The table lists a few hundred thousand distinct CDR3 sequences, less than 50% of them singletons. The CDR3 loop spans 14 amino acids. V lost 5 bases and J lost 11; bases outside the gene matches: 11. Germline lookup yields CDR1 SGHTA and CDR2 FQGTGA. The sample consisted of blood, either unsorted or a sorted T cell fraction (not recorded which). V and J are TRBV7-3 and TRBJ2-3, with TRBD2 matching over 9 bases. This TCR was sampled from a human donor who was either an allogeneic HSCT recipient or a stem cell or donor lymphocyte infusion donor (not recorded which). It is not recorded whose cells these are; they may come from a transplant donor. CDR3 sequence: CASSTQAGGRWQYF. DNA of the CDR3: TGTGCCAGCAGCACCCAAGCGGGGGGAAGGTGGCAGTATTTT.